This passage covers 16 T cell receptor beta chains from one sample sequenced in a study of shared clonotypes between healthy human individuals. Method: immunoSEQ multiplex PCR; TCRdb's copy keeps in-frame clones and lacks some. The sample lists 2 million to 3 million clones; around 94% were seen once. Sequenced material: naive CD4+ T cells sorted from blood. Specified subset: CD45RA+ positively selected. Receptor source: a man between 18 and 29 years old in good health.

With regard to this clone: The sample has other DNA sequences that encode this CDR3 too. V and J are TRBV5-1 and TRBJ1-4, with 8 bases identical to TRBD1. The ends lost 0 bases at V and 3 bases at J; junction bases unmatched: 1. The CDR3 has 15 amino acids. Germline CDR1 SGHRS, CDR2 YFSETQ. CDR3 amino acids: CASSLDRGANEKLFF. The CDR3 DNA is TGCGCCAGCAGCTTGGACAGGGGGGCTAATGAAAAACTGTTTTTT.

The chain joins TRBV7-9 to TRBJ1-1, with a tentative D call TRBD1 (5 bases). Germline loops: CDR1 SEHNR, CDR2 FQNEAQ (reference sequence). V dropped 1 base and J dropped 6 bases, with 9 bases sitting between them. The CDR3 extends over 13 amino acids. The CDR3, as DNA: TGTGCCAGCAGCTTAGACACAGGTGCTGAAGCTTTCTTT. Translated, it gives CASSLDTGAEAFF.

This chain links TRBV4-1 with TRBJ1-1; D is perhaps TRBD1 (5 bases). V was clipped by 4 bases and J by 4 bases, with 16 bases between them. The CDR3 is 15 amino acids. CDR1 and CDR2 (germline): MGHRA, YSYEKL. CDR3 DNA: TGCGCCAGCAGCCTAATAGACAGTTTCCCCACTGAAGCTTTCTTT. It codes for CASSLIDSFPTEAFF.

The chain joins TRBV2 to TRBJ1-3; D unclear. V lost 7 bases to trimming and J lost 0 bases, with 7 bases between them. Per germline, CDR1 SNHLY and CDR2 FYNNEI. The CDR3 sequence is 13 residues long. The CDR3 DNA reads as TGTGCCAGCAATAGAGGCTCTGGAAACACCATATATTTT. It codes for CASNRGSGNTIYF.

The chain links TRBV5-6 to TRBJ1-1, with D possibly TRBD1 on 5 matching bases. V shed 5 bases and J shed 4 bases, with 15 bases lying between them. This CDR3 has 14 residues. Germline loops: CDR1 SGHDT, CDR2 YYEEEE. DNA for the CDR3: TGTGCCAGCAGGCGGGGGTCCTGGGGCACTGAAGCTTTCTTT. Translating it yields CASRRGSWGTEAFF.

This clone was picked up one time. This sequence joins TRBV5-1 and TRBJ2-7; D could derive from TRBD1 or TRBD2 (5 bases each). From germline, CDR1 is SGHRS and CDR2 YFSETQ. V was cut by 1 base and J by 6 bases, with 14 bases left in between. The CDR3 has 14 amino acids. CDR3 coding DNA: TGCGCCAGCAGCTTGTCTGCTTTGGGGACCGAGCAGTACTTC. As protein: CASSLSALGTEQYF. Complete variable domain (other parts from reference TRBV5-1 and TRBJ2-7): KAGVTQTPRYLIKTRGQQVTLSCSPISGHRSVSWYQQTPGQGLQFLFEYFSETQRNKGNFPGRFSGRQFSNSRSEMNVSTLELGDSALYLCASSLSALGTEQYFGPGTRLTVT.

This sequence joins TRBV21-1 and TRBJ1-2. TRBV21-1 is recorded as a pseudogene. The CDR3 spans 9 residues. CDR3 amino acids: CASSNVYTF. In DNA form, the CDR3 reads TGTGCCAGCAGCAATGTCTACACCTTC.

This rearrangement joins TRBV5-1 to TRBJ2-7, with 10 bases fitting TRBD2. The V gene end was trimmed by 4 bases and the J gene end by 4 bases; junction bases not matched to a gene: 14. There are 17 residues in the CDR3. Germline CDR1 reads SGHRS; CDR2 reads YFSETQ. The CDR3 reads CASSPGHSGGAVYEQYF. DNA for the CDR3: TGCGCCAGCAGCCCGGGGCACAGCGGGGGGGCCGTGTACGAGCAGTACTTC. Together with reference TRBV5-1 and TRBJ2-7, the CDR3 gives the full variable domain: KAGVTQTPRYLIKTRGQQVTLSCSPISGHRSVSWYQQTPGQGLQFLFEYFSETQRNKGNFPGRFSGRQFSNSRSEMNVSTLELGDSALYLCASSPGHSGGAVYEQYFGPGTRLTVT.

The chain is built from TRBV4-1 and TRBJ1-6; D is unclear. Trimming removed 1 base from V and 8 bases from J, with 9 bases in between. The CDR3 runs to 14 residues. Per the germline V gene, CDR1 is MGHRA and CDR2 is YSYEKL. The CDR3 protein is CASSQGVVDSPLHF. The CDR3 DNA reads TGCGCCAGCAGCCAAGGAGTTGTGGATTCACCCCTCCACTTT.

The chain carries TRBV5-1 and TRBJ1-3; 7 nucleotides align to TRBD1. V shed 4 bases and J 3 bases; nucleotides not matched to a gene: 7. From germline, CDR1 is SGHRS and CDR2 YFSETQ. The CDR3 has 15 amino acids. This CDR3 reads CASSQQGDFGNTIYF. The CDR3 DNA follows: TGCGCCAGCAGCCAGCAGGGGGATTTTGGAAACACCATATATTTT. The full variable domain, in which reference TRBV5-1 and TRBJ1-3 provide the parts outside the CDR3, is KAGVTQTPRYLIKTRGQQVTLSCSPISGHRSVSWYQQTPGQGLQFLFEYFSETQRNKGNFPGRFSGRQFSNSRSEMNVSTLELGDSALYLCASSQQGDFGNTIYFGEGSWLTVV.

The genes are TRBV2 and TRBJ1-6; no firm D call. Trimming removed 4 bases from V and 7 bases from J, with 14 bases in between. Germline-derived CDR1 and CDR2 are SNHLY and FYNNEI. This CDR3 has 15 residues. The CDR3 protein is CASSGEGLKNSPLHF. The CDR3 nucleotides are TGTGCCAGCAGTGGGGAGGGTTTGAAAAATTCACCCCTCCACTTT.

DNA for the CDR3: TGTGCCAGTAGTAGGGGGGACAATGAGCAGTTCTTC. Protein sequence: CASSRGDNEQFF. The rearrangement uses TRBV19 and TRBJ2-1; perhaps TRBD2 as D (6 bases). Germline V lookup: CDR1 LNHDA, CDR2 SQIVND (reference sequence). The V gene lost 4 bases and the J gene lost 5 bases, with 6 bases spanning the gap. This CDR3 region has 12 residues.

V is TRBV7-2 and J is TRBJ1-3, with 12 bases matching TRBD1. Germline loops: CDR1 SGHTA, CDR2 FQGNSA. V lost 1 base to trimming and J lost 4 bases; unmatched junction nucleotides: 5. This CDR3 comprises 17 residues. CDR3 nucleotide sequence: TGTGCCAGCAGCTTAGTCGGGACAGGGGGCGCCGGAAACACCATATATTTT. Translation gives CASSLVGTGGAGNTIYF.

This clone was recorded only once. The V and J genes are TRBV7-8 and TRBJ2-7; D gene uncertain. This CDR3 comprises 12 residues. V lost 2 bases and J lost 3, with 5 bases in between. CDR1 is SGHVS, CDR2 FQNEAQ, per germline. The CDR3 spells CASSLILYEQYF. DNA for the CDR3: TGTGCCAGCAGCTTAATTCTCTACGAGCAGTACTTC.

This chain connects TRBV4-1 to TRBJ2-7; 11 positions agree with TRBD2. J lost 1 base, V lost 3 bases, and 5 bases had no gene match. The CDR3 runs to 16 residues. CDR1 is MGHRA, CDR2 YSYEKL, per germline. The DNA of the CDR3 is TGCGCCAGCAGCCACCCGACTAGCGGGACATCCTACGAGCAGTACTTC. Translated, it gives CASSHPTSGTSYEQYF.

The rearrangement joins TRBV7-3 to TRBJ2-7, with D perhaps assigned TRBD1 or TRBD2 (6 bases each). Trimming stripped 2 bases from V and 5 bases from J, with 13 bases between. This CDR3 has 14 amino acids. Looked up from germline, CDR1 is SGHTA and CDR2 is FQGTGA. Here the CDR3 DNA reads TGTGCCAGCAGCTTAGGTCCGGGGGCGAACGAGCAGTACTTC. Protein: CASSLGPGANEQYF. Looking up the rest from reference TRBV7-3 and TRBJ2-7 gives the full variable domain: GAGVSQTPSNKVTEKGKYVELRCDPISGHTALYWYRQSLGQGPEFLIYFQGTGAADDSGLPNDRFFAVRPEGSVSTLKIQRTERGDSAVYLCASSLGPGANEQYFGPGTRLTVT.